This T cell receptor beta chain comes out of a study of response to subunit inactivated influenza vaccine. TCRdb re-derived calls from the RT-PCR reads in MiXCR, one entry per CDR3 protein. The table includes hundreds of thousands of distinct CDR3 sequences, 14% detected once. Points from the study as a whole: Each seasonal influenza vaccination, the authors suggested, recruits few new T cells.

As regards this clonotype: Its antigen is still unknown.

The sequence came from a man aged 50 to 60 who received an inactivated influenza vaccine. The sample consisted of PBMCs from blood, taken 14 days before vaccination.

This CDR3 reads CASSQPGGHYYGYTF. The CDR3 nucleotides are TGTGCCAGCAGCCAACCCGGGGGGCACTACTATGGCTACACCTTC. The chain uses TRBV14 and TRBJ1-2; tentative D call: TRBD1 (6 bases). Germline V gene lookup returns CDR1 SGHDN and CDR2 FVKESK. Trimming removed 2 bases from V and 3 bases from J, with 13 bases in between. The CDR3 loop spans 15 amino acids.